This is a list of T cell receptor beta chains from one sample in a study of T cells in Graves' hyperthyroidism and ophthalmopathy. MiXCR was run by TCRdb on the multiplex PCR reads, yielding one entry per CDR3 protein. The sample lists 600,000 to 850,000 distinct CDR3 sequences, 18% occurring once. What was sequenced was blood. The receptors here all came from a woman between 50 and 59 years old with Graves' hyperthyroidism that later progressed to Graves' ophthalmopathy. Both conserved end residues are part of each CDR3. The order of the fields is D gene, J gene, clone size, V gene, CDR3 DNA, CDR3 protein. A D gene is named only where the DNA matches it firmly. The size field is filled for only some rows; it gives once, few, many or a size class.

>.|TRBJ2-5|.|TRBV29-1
TGCAGCGTTGAAGATTGGCAGCTCCAAGAGACCCAGTACTTC
CSVEDWQLQETQYF
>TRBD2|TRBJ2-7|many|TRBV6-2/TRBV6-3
TGTGCCAGCAGTCCCGAGCGGGAACCCTACGAGCAGTACTTC
CASSPEREPYEQYF
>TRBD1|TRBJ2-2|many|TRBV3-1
TGTGCCAGCAGCCAACAGGGGGAGAGCCGGGAGCTGTTTTTT
CASSQQGESRELFF
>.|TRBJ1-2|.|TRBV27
TGTGCCAGCAGTTTATCTCCTCAGGGGTACTATGGCTACACCTTC
CASSLSPQGYYGYTF
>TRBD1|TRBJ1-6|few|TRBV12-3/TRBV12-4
TGTGCCAGCAGTTCCGACAGGGATTATTCACCCCTCCACTTT
CASSSDRDYSPLHF
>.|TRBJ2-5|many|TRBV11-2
TGTGCCAGCAGCCGAAGCTGGATGGGGGAGACCCAGTACTTC
CASSRSWMGETQYF
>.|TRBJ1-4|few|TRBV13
TGTGCCAGCAGCTTAGACAGCGAAAAACTGTTTTTT
CASSLDSEKLFF
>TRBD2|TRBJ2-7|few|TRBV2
TGTGCCAGCAGTGGAGTGCGGGGGGAGCAGTACTTC
CASSGVRGEQYF
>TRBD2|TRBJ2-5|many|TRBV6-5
TGTGCCAGCAGTTACTCGGGACGGGGGGGCCAAGAGACCCAGTACTTC
CASSYSGRGGQETQYF
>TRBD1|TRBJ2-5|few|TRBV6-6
TGTGCCAGCAGTTACGGACAGGGGGCAGGGGAGACCCAGTACTTC
CASSYGQGAGETQYF
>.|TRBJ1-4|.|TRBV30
TGTGCCTGGAGCGACCCGAGGACGAACAATGAAAAACTGTTTTTT
CAWSDPRTNNEKLFF
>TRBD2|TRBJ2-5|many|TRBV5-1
TGCGCCAGCAGCCTCGGGGGGGCCCGGGAGACCCAGTACTTC
CASSLGGARETQYF
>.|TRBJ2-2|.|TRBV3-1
TGTGCCAGCAGCCAAGATGGCGCGGGGGCCTCGGGCGGGGAGCTGTTTTTT
CASSQDGAGASGGELFF
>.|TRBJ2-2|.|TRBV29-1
TGCAGCGTGGCCGGACAACTCGCGAACACCGGGGAGCTGTTTTTT
CSVAGQLANTGELFF
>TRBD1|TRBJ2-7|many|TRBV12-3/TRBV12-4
TGTGCCAGCAGTACAACCCCCTACGCGGGACAGGGTGACGAGCAGTACTTC
CASSTTPYAGQGDEQYF
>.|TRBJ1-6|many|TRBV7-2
TGTGCCAGCAGCTTGTACGGGGCGGAAAATTCACCCCTCCACTTT
CASSLYGAENSPLHF
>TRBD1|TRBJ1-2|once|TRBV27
TGTGCCCCCAGGGGGCCCCTGGCCTATGGCTACACCTTC
CAPRGPLAYGYTF
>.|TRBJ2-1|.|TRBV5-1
TGCGCCAGCAGCTTGGCCACGGATGAGCAGTTCTTC
CASSLATDEQFF
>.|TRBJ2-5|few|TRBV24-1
TGTGCCACCAGTGAGAAGACGACTAGTAAAGAGACCCAGTACTTC
CATSEKTTSKETQYF
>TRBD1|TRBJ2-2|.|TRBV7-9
TGTGCCAGCAGCTTGTCGGGACAGGACACCGGGGAGCTGTTTTTT
CASSLSGQDTGELFF
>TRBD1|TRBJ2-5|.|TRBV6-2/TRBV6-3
TGTGCCAGCAGTTACATCGGGACAGAGGCTGAGACCCAGTACTTC
CASSYIGTEAETQYF
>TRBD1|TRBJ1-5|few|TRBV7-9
TGTGCCAGCAGTACCCAGGGGGCGCCCCAGCATTTT
CASSTQGAPQHF
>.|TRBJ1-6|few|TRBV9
TGTGCCAGCAGCGTAGCACTGGCAGCTAATTCACCCCTCCACTTT
CASSVALAANSPLHF
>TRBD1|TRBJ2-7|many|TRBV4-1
TGCGCCAGCAGCCAAACCGGGACAGGGGTCGAGCAGTACTTC
CASSQTGTGVEQYF
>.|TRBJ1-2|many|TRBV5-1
TGCGCCAGCAGCTCCGGAGGGGGGGGCGGCTACACCTTC
CASSSGGGGGYTF
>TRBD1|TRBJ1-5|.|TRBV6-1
TGTGCCAGCAGCCACCCCCAGGGGGCCCACCTAGGGCCCCAGCATTTT
CASSHPQGAHLGPQHF
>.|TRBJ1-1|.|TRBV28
TGTGCCAGCAGCCTAGGGTCCAAGGGAGCTTTCTTT
CASSLGSKGAFF
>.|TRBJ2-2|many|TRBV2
TGTGCCAGCAGTGCCAGGGCTACCGGGGAGCTGTTTTTT
CASSARATGELFF
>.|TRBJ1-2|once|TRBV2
TGTGCCAGCAAGTCTCAGGAGTATGGCTACACCTTC
CASKSQEYGYTF
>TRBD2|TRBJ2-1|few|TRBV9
TGTGCCAGCAGCGAGGGAACGGGACTAGCGGGGGCCTACAATGAGCAGTTCTTC
CASSEGTGLAGAYNEQFF
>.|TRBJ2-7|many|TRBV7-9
TGTGCCAGCGAGGACAGCAACTCCTACGAGCAGTACTTC
CASEDSNSYEQYF